The present entry profiles one T cell receptor beta chain with its context. It lacks a known antigen. No qualities accompany the bases; no much larger clone lies one base away. What the time point label conveys for this sample: baseline before first vaccination. This specimen's treatment or condition label, interpreted: meningococcal conjugate vaccine given as trial control. Vaccinee samples were obtained from the UK trials COV001 and COV002, which included a single-blind randomized controlled phase 2/3 trial of AZD1222 (ChAdOx1 nCoV-19) in healthy adults. For TCRbeta chain sequencing, PBMC samples were collected from trial participants at day 0 and at day 28 after the second dose. These data originate in a study of T cell responses to AZD1222 COVID-19 vaccine (dated by TCRdb to the early 2020s). General notes on the study: A total of about 240 trial participants underwent TCR sequencing, of whom around 200 received two doses of AZD1222 and around 25 received two doses of the MenACWY control vaccine. Trial participants were enrolled by age into 18-55, 56-69 and 70-plus year subgroups, with 148, 28 and 57 TCR-sequenced participants respectively.

From cysteine to phenylalanine, the CDR3 is 16 amino acids long. Only CDR3 DNA remains: 48 bases, in frame from the first base. The germline V gene supplies CDR1 SGHVS and CDR2 FNYEAQ. A distance of 18 bases separates the germline ends of V and J, which lose 4 bases and 3 bases respectively. The CDR3 regions of human TCRbeta chains were analyzed by immunosequencing. The paper's processing steps were these. Repertoire TCRs were matched against a reference library of SARS-CoV-2-specific TCRs generated with the MIRA antigen-specificity platform. Breadth was defined as the fraction of unique TCRs that were SARS-CoV-2-associated, and depth was defined as the fraction of total T cells that were SARS-CoV-2-associated. Each spike-specific TCR was assigned to its reactive spike region and to a CD4 or CD8 class using the MIRA data. Log10-transformed breadth and depth values were compared by one-way ANOVA with Sidak's multiple comparisons tests. Sourced from immuneACCESS, this table was stored by TCRdb with only in-frame sequences that have V and J called. A share of the clones is absent; for the studies checked, an unresolved V gene accounts for under half, and the remainder has no known explanation. That table furnishes V, J and clone size, whereas the DNA furnished D and trimming. Recorded for this sample are approximately 120,000 clones; approximately 85% of them occurred a single time. The biggest ten clones account for about 13% of the sample.

General findings and caveats noted by the study authors: Conclusions about previously exposed vaccinees were limited because only a handful of AZD1222 recipients were SARS-CoV-2 seropositive at baseline. After two AZD1222 doses, both the breadth and the depth of spike-specific TCRs were significantly higher than at day 0 and than in MenACWY recipients. The whole spike protein was spanned by vaccine-associated CD4 TCRs, and dominant responses were seen in regions 160-218 and 743-854. In the small 56-69-year group, the increase in depth fell short of significance, most likely because of low power. Because no day 14 peak-response samples were available, repertoires were characterized only after the peak T cell response. Participants were mostly white British and included more females than males, and it was suggested by the authors that clonal diversity may have been underestimated. Nearly half of unique spike-specific TCRs reportedly recognized epitopes outside regions mutated in the B.1.351 and B.1.1.7 variants.

The chain links TRBV7-6 with TRBJ1-1, and the D gene may be TRBD1, 5 bases matching. The clonotype originates from an adult in good health. Specimen: peripheral blood, collected on day 0 of MenACWY control vaccination. The DNA reads TGTGCCAGCAGCTCCATCCACGGGGTAGGGGACACTGAAGCTTTCTTT. It specifies CASSSIHGVGDTEAFF.